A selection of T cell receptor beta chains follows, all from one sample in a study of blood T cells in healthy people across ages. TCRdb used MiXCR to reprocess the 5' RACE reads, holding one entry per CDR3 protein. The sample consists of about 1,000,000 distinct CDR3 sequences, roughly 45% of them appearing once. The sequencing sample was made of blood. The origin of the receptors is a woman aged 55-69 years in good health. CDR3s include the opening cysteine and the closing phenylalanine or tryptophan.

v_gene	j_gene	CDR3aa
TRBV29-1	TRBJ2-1	CSVKGGLANNEQFF
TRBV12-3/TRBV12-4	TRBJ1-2	CASSETPLFGYTF
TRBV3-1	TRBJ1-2	CASSQAPTGLGYGNTF
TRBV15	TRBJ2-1	CATSRGIPRTSGAYNEQFF
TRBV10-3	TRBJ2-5	CATQLRYQETQYF
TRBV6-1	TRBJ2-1	CASSDPERELTYNEQFF
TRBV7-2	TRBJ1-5	CASSPTTGNQPQHF
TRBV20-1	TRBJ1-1	CSAQGGTEAFF
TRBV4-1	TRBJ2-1	CASSQDLVGRAGGLYNEQFF
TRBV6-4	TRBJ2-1	CASSDTVATEQFF
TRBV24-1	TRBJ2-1	CATSAPNGRQFF
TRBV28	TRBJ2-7	CASSLGTSVSYEQYF
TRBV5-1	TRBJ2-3	CASGPGQVSDTQYF
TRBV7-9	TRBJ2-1	CASSAGLAGGNEQFF
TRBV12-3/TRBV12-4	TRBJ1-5	CASRPPGQGNQPQHF
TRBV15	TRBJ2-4	CATSRSGSGGKNIQYF
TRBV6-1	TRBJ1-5	CASSLDTRQPQHF
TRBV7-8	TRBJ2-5	CASSSGLAGGLGQQETQYF
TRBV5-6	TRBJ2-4	CASSSPRGSFIQYF
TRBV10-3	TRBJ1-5	CAISESSSVVGGQPQHF
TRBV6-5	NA	CASSHTGQETQYF
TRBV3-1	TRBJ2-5	CASSQGARTEQYF
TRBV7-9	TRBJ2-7	CASSLGNPAEQYF
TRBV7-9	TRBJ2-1	CASSLSQRNEQFF
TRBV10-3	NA	CAISTGTGKSNEQYF
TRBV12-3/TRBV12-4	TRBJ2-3	CASSLAPPGVALDTQYF
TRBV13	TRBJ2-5	CASRIAGAETQYF
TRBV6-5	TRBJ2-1	CTSSYSGINNEQFF
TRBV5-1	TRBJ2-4	CASSLKTGVAKNIQYF
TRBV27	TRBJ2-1	CASTLTQGRSDSSYNEQFF
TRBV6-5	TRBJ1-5	CASSSELGAYNQPQHF
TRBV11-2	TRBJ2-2	CASSLVLGQANTGELFF
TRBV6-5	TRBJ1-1	CASSPRGQSEAFF
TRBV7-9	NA	CASSPTGAGRYEQYF
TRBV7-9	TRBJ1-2	CASSLEGTGRGYTF